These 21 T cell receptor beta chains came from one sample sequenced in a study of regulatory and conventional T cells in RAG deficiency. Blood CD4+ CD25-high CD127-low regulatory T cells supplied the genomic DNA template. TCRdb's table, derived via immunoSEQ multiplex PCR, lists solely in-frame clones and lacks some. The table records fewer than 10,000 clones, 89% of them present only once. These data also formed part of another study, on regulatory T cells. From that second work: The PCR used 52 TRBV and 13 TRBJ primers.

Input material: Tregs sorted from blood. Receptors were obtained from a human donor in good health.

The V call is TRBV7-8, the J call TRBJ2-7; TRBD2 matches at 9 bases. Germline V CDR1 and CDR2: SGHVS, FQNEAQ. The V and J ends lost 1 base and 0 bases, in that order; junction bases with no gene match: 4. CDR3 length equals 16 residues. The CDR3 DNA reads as TGTGCCAGCAGCTTAGAGGCTAGCGGGATCTCCTACGAGCAGTACTTC. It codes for CASSLEASGISYEQYF.

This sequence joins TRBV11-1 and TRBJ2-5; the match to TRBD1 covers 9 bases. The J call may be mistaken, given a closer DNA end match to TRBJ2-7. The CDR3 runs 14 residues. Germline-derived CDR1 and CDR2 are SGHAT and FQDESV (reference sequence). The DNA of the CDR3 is TGTGCCAGCAGCTTAACAGGGGGCGCCTACGAGCAGTACTTC. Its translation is CASSLTGGAYEQYF.

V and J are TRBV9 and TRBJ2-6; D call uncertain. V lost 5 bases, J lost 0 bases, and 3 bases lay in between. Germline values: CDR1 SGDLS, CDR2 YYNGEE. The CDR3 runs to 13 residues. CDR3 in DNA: TGTGCCAGCAGGAGCTCTGGGGCCAACGTCCTGACTTTC. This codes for CASRSSGANVLTF.

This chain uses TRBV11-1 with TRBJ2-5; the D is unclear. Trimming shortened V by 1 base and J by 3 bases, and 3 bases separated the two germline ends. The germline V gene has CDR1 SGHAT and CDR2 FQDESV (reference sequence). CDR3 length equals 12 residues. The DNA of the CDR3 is TGTGCCAGCAGCTTAGTTAAAGAGACCCAGTACTTC. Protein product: CASSLVKETQYF.

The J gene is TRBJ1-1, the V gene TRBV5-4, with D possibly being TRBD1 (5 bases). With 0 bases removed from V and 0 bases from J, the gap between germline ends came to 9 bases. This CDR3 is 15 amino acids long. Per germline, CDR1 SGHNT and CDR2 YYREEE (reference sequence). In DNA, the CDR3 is TGTGCCAGCAGCTTGGGACAGAGCATGAACACTGAAGCTTTCTTT. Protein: CASSLGQSMNTEAFF.

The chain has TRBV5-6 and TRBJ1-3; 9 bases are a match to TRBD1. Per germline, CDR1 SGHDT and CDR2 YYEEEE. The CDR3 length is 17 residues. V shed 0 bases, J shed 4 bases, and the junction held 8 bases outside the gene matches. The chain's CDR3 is CASSLDLGTGIGNTIYF. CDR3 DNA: TGTGCCAGCAGCTTGGATTTGGGGACAGGGATCGGAAACACCATATATTTT.

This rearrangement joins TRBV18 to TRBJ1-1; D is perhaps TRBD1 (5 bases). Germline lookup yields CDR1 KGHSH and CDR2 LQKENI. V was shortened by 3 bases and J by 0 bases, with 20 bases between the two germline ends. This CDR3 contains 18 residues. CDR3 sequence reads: CASSPFSRIGTMNTEAFF. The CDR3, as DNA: TGTGCCAGCTCACCCTTTAGTAGGATCGGGACGATGAACACTGAAGCTTTCTTT.

CDR3: CASSVQGSDTQYF. The CDR3 DNA is TGTGCCAGCAGTGTCCAGGGGTCAGATACGCAGTATTTT. The chain has TRBV25-1 and TRBJ2-3, with a possible D match to TRBD1 (6 bases). Looked up from germline, CDR1 is MGHDK and CDR2 is SYGVNS. V was trimmed by 4 bases and J by 4 bases, leaving 9 bases between them. The CDR3 is made up of 13 amino acids.

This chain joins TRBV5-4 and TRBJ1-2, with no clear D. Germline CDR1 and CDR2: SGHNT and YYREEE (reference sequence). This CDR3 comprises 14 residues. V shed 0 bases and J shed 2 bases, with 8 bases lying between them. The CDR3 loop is CASSLVGSNYGYTF. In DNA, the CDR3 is TGTGCCAGCAGCTTGGTGGGGAGCAACTATGGCTACACCTTC.

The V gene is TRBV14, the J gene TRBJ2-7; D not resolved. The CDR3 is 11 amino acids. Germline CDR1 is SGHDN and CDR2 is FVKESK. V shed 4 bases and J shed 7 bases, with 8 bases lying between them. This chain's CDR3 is CASSLSGEQYF. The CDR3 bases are TGTGCCAGCAGCCTTTCTGGGGAGCAGTACTTC.

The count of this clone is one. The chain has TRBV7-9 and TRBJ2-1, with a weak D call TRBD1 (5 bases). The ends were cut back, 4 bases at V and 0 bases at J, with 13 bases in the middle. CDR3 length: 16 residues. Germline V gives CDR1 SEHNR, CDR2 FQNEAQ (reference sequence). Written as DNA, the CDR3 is TGTGCCAGCAGCTATCCGACAGTAAGCTCCTACAATGAGCAGTTCTTC. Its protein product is CASSYPTVSSYNEQFF.

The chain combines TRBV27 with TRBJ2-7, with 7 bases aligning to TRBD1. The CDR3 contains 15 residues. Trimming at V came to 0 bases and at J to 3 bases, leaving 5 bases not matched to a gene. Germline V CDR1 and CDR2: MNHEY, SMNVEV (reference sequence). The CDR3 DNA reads TGTGCCAGCAGTTTATCGAAGGGGGCTATCTACGAGCAGTACTTC. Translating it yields CASSLSKGAIYEQYF.

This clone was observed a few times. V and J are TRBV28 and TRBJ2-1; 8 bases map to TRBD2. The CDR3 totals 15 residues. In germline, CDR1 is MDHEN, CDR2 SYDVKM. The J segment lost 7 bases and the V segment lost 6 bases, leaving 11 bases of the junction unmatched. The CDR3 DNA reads TGTGCCAGCAGCCTAGGCCGGGGGGGCCTTAATGAGCAGTTCTTC. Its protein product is CASSLGRGGLNEQFF. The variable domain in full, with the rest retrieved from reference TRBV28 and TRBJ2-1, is DVKVTQSSRYLVKRTGEKVFLECVQDMDHENMFWYRQDPGLGLRLIYFSYDVKMKEKGDIPEGYSVSREKKERFSLILESASTNQTSMYLCASSLGRGGLNEQFFGPGTRLTVL.

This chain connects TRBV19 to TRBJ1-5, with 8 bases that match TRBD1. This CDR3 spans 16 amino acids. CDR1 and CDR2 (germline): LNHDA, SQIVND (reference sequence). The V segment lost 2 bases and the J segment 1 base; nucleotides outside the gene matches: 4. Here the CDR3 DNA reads TGTGCCAGTAGTATACTGGACAGGGCGAGCAATCAGCCCCAGCATTTT. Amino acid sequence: CASSILDRASNQPQHF.

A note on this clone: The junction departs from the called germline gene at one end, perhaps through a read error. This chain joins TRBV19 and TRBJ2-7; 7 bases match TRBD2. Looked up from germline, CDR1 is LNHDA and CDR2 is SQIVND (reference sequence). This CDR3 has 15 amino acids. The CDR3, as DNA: TGTGCCAGCAGCCCCCGGCGGGAGAGCTCCTACGAGCAGCACTTC. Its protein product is CASSPRRESSYEQHF. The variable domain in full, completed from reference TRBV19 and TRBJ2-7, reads DGGITQSPKYLFRKEGQNVTLSCEQNLNHDAMYWYRQDPGQGLRLIYYSQIVNDFQKGDIAEGYSVSREKKESFPLTVTSAQKNPTAFYLCASSPRRESSYEQHFGPGTRLTVT.

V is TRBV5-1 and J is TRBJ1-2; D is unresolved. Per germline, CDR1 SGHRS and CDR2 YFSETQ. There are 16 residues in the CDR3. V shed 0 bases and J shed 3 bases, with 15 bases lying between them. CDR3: CASSLDPFKVDYGYTF. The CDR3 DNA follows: TGCGCCAGCAGCTTGGATCCCTTTAAGGTGGACTATGGCTACACCTTC.

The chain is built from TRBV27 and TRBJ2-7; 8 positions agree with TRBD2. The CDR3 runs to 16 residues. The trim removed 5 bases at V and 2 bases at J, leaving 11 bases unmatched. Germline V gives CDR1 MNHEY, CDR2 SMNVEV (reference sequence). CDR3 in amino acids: CASSRTSTSAAYEQYF. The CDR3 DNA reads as TGTGCCAGCAGTCGCACCTCGACTAGCGCGGCCTACGAGCAGTACTTC.

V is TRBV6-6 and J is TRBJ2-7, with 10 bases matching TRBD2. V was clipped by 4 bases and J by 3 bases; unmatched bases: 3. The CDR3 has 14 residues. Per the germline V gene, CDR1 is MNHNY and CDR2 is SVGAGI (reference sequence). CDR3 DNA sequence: TGTGCCAGCAGTTCAACTAGCGGGAACTACGAGCAGTACTTC. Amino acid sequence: CASSSTSGNYEQYF.

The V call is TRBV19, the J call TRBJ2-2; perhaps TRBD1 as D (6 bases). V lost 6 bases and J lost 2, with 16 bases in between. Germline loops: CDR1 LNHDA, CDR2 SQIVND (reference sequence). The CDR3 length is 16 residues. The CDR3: CASSDRRTDNTGELFF. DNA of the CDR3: TGTGCCAGTAGCGACCGGAGGACAGACAACACCGGGGAGCTGTTTTTT.

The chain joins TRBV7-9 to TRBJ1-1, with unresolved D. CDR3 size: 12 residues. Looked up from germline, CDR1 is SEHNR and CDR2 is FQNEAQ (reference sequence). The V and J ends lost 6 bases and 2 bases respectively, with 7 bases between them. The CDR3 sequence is CASRRGNTEAFF. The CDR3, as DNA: TGTGCCAGCAGGCGGGGAAACACTGAAGCTTTCTTT.

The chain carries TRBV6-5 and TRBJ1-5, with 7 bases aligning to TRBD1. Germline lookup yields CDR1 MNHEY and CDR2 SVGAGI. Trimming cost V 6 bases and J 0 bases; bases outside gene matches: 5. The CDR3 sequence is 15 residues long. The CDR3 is CASSPGQPSNQPQHF. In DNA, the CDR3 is TGTGCCAGCAGCCCGGGACAGCCTAGCAATCAGCCCCAGCATTTT.